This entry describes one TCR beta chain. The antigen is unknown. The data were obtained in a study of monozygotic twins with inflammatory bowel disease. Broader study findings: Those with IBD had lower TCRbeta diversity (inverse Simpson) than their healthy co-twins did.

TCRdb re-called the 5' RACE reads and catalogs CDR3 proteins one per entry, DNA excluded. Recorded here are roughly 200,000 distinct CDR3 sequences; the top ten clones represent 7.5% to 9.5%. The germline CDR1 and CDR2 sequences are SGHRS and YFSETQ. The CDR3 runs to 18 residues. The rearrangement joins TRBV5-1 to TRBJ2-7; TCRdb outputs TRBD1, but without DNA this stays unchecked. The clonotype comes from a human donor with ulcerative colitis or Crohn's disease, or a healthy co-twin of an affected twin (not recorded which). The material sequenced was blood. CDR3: CASSLEGPGRDRAHEQYF.